This is a list of T cell receptor beta chains from one sample in a study of human T cells and chemical hapten exposure. TCRdb redid the calling of the RACE reads with MiXCR, one entry per CDR3 protein. The table shows around 76,000 distinct CDR3 sequences, with approximately 12% occurring only once. The starting material was whole blood, obtained in connection with sensitization to the hapten diphenylcyclopropenone (DPC). The receptors come from a woman aged 60-75 years with alopecia areata. Some clones in this sample may be carry-over from other donors' samples. Both conserved end residues are part of each CDR3. D genes are given only for firm matches. The size entry is marked missing in some rows and otherwise reads once, few, many or a size class.

D | J | V | size | DNA | CDR3
TRBD2 | TRBJ2-7 | TRBV20-1 | many | TGCAGTGCTAGCGGGGGGGCCCCCTACGAGCAGTACTTC | CSASGGAPYEQYF
NA | TRBJ1-1 | TRBV9 | few | TGTGCCAGCAGCGTAGCTGATGGGCGCGCGCGGAACACTGAAGCTTTCTTT | CASSVADGRARNTEAFF
NA | TRBJ1-5 | TRBV7-9 | few | TGTGCCAGCAGCTTACGGGGAAGCAATCAGCCCCAGCATTTT | CASSLRGSNQPQHF
NA | TRBJ1-2 | TRBV27 | few | TGTGCCAGCCGTCTGCGAGGGGGAGGAGATGGCTACACCTTC | CASRLRGGGDGYTF
NA | TRBJ2-1 | TRBV6-4 | NA | TGTGCCAGAATAGGTCGCGGTGAGCAGTTCTTC | CARIGRGEQFF
NA | TRBJ2-3 | TRBV18 | many | TGTGCCAGCTCACCAGGGGCCACAGATACGCAGTATTTT | CASSPGATDTQYF
NA | TRBJ2-1 | TRBV24-1 | NA | TGTGCCACCAGTGATCCGGGACAAGCCTACAATGAGCAGTTCTTC | CATSDPGQAYNEQFF
TRBD2 | TRBJ2-7 | TRBV5-4 | NA | TGTGCCAGCAGGAGGAGCGGGGGACCTACTTGGGAGCAGTACTTC | CASRRSGGPTWEQYF
NA | TRBJ2-7 | TRBV15 | many | TGTGCCACCAGCAGAGATCGCGACAGTCTGTACGAGCAGTACTTC | CATSRDRDSLYEQYF
NA | TRBJ2-6 | TRBV4-1 | NA | TGCGCCAGCAGCGAAGGGTCTGGGGCCAACGTCCTGACTTTC | CASSEGSGANVLTF
NA | TRBJ2-3 | TRBV11-2 | NA | TGTGCCAGCAGCATAAAAGCGGGCGGGTCCGTAGATACGCAGTATTTT | CASSIKAGGSVDTQYF
NA | TRBJ1-5 | TRBV29-1 | NA | TGCAGCGTTGAAGGTGACCAGCCCCAGCATTTT | CSVEGDQPQHF
NA | TRBJ1-2 | TRBV5-1 | medium-sized | TGCCCTGGCGCATATGGCTACACCTTC | CPGAYGYTF
TRBD2 | TRBJ2-3 | TRBV7-2 | NA | TGTGTCCTCCGAGGGCACCGGGGGGGACTAGATACGCAGTATTTT | CVLRGHRGGLDTQYF
NA | TRBJ1-1 | TRBV7-9 | many | TGTGCCAGCAGCTTAGGCCTTGACAGGCTGAACACTGAAGCTTTCTTT | CASSLGLDRLNTEAFF
NA | TRBJ1-2 | TRBV4-1 | NA | TGCGCCAGCAGCCAAGAGCGAGGAGATTTGTCAGACTATGGCTACACCTTC | CASSQERGDLSDYGYTF
NA | TRBJ2-2 | TRBV24-1 | few | TGTGCCACCGAGCAAGGGGACACCGGGGAGCTGTTTTTT | CATEQGDTGELFF
TRBD2 | TRBJ2-5 | TRBV20-1 | NA | TGCAGTGCTAGGAGCGGGGGAAAAGAGACCCAGTACTTC | CSARSGGKETQYF
NA | TRBJ2-6 | TRBV30 | few | TGTGCCTACAGTCCTGGGGCCAACGTCCTGACTTTC | CAYSPGANVLTF
NA | TRBJ2-3 | TRBV9 | NA | TGTGCCAGCAGTGAACAGAGCACAGATACGCAGTATTTT | CASSEQSTDTQYF
TRBD2 | TRBJ2-3 | TRBV2 | NA | TGTGCCAGCAGTACCCCACACGTCGGAGCGGGGGAGACAGATACGCAGTATTTT | CASSTPHVGAGETDTQYF
TRBD1 | TRBJ2-5 | TRBV7-6 | few | TGTGCCAGCAGCTTAGGTGGTGGACAGGGATTGGGAGAGACCCAGTACTTC | CASSLGGGQGLGETQYF
NA | TRBJ2-3 | TRBV30 | few | TGTGCCTGGAGCGCGGGGACAGATACGCAGTATTTT | CAWSAGTDTQYF
NA | TRBJ1-3 | TRBV9 | NA | TGTGCCAGCAGCGTAGGGAGCTCTGGAAACACCATATATTTT | CASSVGSSGNTIYF
NA | TRBJ1-1 | TRBV5-1 | NA | TGCGCCAGCAGCTTCGGCCCAGGGATTACTGAAGCTTTCTTT | CASSFGPGITEAFF
NA | TRBJ2-5 | TRBV12-3/TRBV12-4 | NA | TGTGCCAGCAGTTTAGCAGGGTACCAAGAGACCCAGTACTTC | CASSLAGYQETQYF
NA | TRBJ1-1 | TRBV7-9 | many | TGTGCCAGCAGCTTACGACAGAGACCTGGCACTGAAGCTTTCTTT | CASSLRQRPGTEAFF
TRBD1 | TRBJ2-1 | TRBV6-1 | NA | TGTGCCAGCAGACCAAGGGACAGGTACTCCTACAATGAGCAGTTCTTC | CASRPRDRYSYNEQFF